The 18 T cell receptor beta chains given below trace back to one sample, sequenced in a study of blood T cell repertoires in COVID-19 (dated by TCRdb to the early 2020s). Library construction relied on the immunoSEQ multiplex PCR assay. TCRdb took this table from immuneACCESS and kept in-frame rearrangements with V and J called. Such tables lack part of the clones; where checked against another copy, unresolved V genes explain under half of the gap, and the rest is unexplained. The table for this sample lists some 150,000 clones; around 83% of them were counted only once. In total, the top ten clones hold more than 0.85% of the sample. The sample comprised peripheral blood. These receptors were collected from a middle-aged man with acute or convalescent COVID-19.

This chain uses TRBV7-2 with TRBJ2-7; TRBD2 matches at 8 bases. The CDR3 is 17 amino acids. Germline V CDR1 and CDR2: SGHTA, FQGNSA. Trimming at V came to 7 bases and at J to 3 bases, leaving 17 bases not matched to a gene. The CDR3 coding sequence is TGTGCCAGCACCGTCCCCCGCGGGGGGCATTTCATCTACGAGCAGTACTTC. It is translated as CASTVPRGGHFIYEQYF.

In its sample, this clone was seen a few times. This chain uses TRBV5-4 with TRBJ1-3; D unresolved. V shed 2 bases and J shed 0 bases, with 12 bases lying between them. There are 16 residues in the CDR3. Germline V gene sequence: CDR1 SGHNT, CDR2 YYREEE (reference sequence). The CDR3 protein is CASSFTSGVSGNTIYF. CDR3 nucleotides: TGTGCCAGCAGCTTCACGTCCGGTGTCTCTGGAAACACCATATATTTT. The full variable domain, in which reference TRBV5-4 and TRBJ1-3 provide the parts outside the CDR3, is ETGVTQSPTHLIKTRGQQVTLRCSSQSGHNTVSWYQQALGQGPQFIFQYYREEENGRGNFPPRFSGLQFPNYSSELNVNALELDDSALYLCASSFTSGVSGNTIYFGEGSWLTVV.

CDR3 sequence reads: CASSQGNRNTEAFF. CDR3 DNA: TGTGCCAGCAGCCAAGGGAACAGGAACACTGAAGCTTTCTTT. This sequence joins TRBV3-1 (or the pseudogene TRBV3-2) and TRBJ1-1; D gene ambiguous. V lost 1 base, J lost 1 base, and 7 bases lay in between. From germline, CDR1 is LGHDT and CDR2 YNNKEL (reference sequence). The CDR3 consists of 14 residues.

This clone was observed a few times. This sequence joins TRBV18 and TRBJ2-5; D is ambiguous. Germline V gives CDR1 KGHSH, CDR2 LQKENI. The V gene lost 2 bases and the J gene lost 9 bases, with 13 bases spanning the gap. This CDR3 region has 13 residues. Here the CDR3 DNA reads TGTGCCAGCTCACCAAACCCGTCCGAGGCCCAGTACTTC. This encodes CASSPNPSEAQYF.

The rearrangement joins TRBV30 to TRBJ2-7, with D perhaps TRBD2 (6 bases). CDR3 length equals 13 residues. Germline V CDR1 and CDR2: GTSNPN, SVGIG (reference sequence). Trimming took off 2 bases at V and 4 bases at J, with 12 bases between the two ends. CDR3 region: CAWSSGGRYEQYF. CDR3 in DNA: TGTGCCTGGAGTTCCGGGGGTAGGTACGAGCAGTACTTC.

The CDR3 DNA follows: TGTGCCAGTTCCCTTTACAGCTATGGCTACACCTTC. Residues: CASSLYSYGYTF. V and J are TRBV3-1 (or the pseudogene TRBV3-2) and TRBJ1-2, with D unresolved. This CDR3 is built from 12 residues. Germline CDR1 LGHDT, CDR2 YNNKEL (reference sequence). Trimming pared 9 bases from V and 4 bases from J, leaving 12 bases between.

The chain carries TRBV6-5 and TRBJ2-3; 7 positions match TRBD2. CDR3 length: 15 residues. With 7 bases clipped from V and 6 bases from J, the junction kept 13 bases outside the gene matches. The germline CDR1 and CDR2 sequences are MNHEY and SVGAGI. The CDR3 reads CASTQVAGESDTQYF. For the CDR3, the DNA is TGTGCCAGCACCCAAGTGGCGGGGGAATCGGATACGCAGTATTTT.

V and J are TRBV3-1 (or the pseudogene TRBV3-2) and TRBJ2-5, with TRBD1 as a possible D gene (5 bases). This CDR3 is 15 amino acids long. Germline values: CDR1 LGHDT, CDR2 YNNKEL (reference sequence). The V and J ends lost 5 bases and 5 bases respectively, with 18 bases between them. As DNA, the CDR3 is TGTGCCAGCAGCACCCGACAGCCCCGTGGTGAGACCCAGTACTTC. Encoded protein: CASSTRQPRGETQYF.

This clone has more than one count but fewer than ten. The chain's CDR3 is CASSPGGAGYGYTF. CDR3 in DNA: TGTGCCAGCAGCCCGGGGGGCGCTGGCTATGGCTACACCTTC. This chain joins TRBV5-8 and TRBJ1-2, with D possibly matching TRBD1 (6 bases). The CDR3 consists of 14 residues. The germline gives CDR1 SGHTS, CDR2 YDEGEE. V dropped 4 bases and J dropped 4 bases, with 14 bases sitting between them.

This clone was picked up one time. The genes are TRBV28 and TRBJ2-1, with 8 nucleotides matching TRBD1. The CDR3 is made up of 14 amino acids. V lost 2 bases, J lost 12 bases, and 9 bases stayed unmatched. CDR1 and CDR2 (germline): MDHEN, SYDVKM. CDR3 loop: CASSLAQGVQGQFF. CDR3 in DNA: TGTGCCAGCAGTTTAGCACAGGGGGTCCAAGGGCAGTTCTTC.

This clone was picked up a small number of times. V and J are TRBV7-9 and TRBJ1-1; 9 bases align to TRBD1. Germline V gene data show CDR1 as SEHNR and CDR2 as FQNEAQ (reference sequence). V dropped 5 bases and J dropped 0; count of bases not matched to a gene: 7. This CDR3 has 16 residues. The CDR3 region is CASSRAGQGMNTEAFF. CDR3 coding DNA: TGTGCCAGCAGCCGAGCCGGACAGGGGATGAACACTGAAGCTTTCTTT.

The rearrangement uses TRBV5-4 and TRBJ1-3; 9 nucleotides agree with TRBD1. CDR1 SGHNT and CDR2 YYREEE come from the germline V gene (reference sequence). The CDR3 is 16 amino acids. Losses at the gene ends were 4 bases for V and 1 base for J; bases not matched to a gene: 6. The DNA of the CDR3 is TGTGCCAGCAGCCGGGGACAGGGAATTTCTGGAAACACCATATATTTT. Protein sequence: CASSRGQGISGNTIYF.

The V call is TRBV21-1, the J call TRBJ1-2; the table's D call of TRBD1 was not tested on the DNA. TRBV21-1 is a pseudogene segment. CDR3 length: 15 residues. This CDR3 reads CASSKRGQGAYGYTF. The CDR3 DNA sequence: TGTGCCAGCAGCAAAAGGGGACAGGGGGCCTATGGCTACACCTTC.

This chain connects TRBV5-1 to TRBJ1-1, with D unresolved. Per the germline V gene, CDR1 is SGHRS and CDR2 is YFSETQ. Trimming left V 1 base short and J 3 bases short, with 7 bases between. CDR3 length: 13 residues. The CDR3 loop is CASSLSEYTEAFF. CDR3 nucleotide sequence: TGCGCCAGCAGCTTGTCTGAGTACACTGAAGCTTTCTTT.

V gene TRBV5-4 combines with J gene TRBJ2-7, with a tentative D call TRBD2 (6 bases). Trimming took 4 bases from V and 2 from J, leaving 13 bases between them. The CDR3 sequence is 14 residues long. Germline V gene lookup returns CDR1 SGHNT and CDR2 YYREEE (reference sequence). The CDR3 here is CASSRDSGTYEQYF. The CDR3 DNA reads TGTGCCAGCAGCCGGGACTCGGGAACCTACGAGCAGTACTTC.

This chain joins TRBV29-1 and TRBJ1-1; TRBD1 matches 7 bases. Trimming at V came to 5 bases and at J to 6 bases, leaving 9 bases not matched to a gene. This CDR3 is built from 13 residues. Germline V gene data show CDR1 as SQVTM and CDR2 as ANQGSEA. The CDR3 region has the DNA TGCAGCGTTTCCCGGGACAGTTCATCTGAAGCTTTCTTT. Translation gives CSVSRDSSSEAFF.

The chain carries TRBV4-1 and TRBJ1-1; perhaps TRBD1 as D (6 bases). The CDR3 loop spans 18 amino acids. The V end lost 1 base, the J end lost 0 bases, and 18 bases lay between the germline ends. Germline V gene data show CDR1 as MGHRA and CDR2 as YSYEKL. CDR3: CASSQVGNGGLLNTEAFF. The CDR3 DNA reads TGCGCCAGCAGCCAAGTCGGGAACGGGGGGCTTTTGAACACTGAAGCTTTCTTT.

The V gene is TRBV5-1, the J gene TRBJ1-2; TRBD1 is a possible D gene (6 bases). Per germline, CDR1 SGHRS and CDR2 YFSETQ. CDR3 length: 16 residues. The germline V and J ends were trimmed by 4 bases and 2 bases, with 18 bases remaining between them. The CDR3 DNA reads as TGCGCCAGCAGCGCCCGGGGGGGGCAGTCCAACTATGGCTACACCTTC. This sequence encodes CASSARGGQSNYGYTF.